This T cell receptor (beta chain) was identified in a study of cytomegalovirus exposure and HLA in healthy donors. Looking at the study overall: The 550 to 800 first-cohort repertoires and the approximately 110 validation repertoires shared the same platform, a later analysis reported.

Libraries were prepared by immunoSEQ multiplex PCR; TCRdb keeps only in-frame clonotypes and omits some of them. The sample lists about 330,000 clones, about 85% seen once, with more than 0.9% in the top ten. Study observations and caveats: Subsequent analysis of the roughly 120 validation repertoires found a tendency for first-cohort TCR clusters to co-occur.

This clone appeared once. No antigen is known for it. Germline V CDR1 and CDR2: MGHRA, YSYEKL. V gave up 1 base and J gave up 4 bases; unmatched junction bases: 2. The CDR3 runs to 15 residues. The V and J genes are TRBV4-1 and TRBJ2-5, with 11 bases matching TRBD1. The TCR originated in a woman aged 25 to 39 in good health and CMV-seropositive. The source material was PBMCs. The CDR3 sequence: CASSQGGTGGETQYF. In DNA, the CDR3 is TGCGCCAGCAGCCAAGGGGGGACAGGGGGAGAGACCCAGTACTTC.